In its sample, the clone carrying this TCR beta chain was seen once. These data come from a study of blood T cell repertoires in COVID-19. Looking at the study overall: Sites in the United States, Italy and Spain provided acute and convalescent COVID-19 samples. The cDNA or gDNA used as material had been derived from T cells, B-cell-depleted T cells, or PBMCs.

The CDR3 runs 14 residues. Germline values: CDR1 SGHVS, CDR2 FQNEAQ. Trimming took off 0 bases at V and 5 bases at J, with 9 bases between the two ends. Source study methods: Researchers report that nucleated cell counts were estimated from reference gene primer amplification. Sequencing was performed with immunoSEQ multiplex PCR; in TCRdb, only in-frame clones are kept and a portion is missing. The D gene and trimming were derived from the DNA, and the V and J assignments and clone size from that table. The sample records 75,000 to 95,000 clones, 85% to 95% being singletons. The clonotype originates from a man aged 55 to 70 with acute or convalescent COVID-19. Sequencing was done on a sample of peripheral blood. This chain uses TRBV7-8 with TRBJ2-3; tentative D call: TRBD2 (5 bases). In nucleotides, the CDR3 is TGTGCCAGCAGCTTAGCGATTCGGGGAGATACGCAGTATTTT. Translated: CASSLAIRGDTQYF.